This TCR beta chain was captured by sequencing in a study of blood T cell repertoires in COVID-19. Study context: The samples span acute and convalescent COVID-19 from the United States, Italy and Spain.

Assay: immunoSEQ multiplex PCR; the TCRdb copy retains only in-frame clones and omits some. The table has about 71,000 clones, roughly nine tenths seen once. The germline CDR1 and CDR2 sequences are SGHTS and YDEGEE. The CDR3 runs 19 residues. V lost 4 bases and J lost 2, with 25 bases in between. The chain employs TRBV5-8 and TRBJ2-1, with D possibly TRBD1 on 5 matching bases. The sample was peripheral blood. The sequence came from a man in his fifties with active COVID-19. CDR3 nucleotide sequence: TGTGCCAGCAGCCTGGAAGCAGGGTTTCGTTCTCCGGCCTACAATGAGCAGTTCTTC. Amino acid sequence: CASSLEAGFRSPAYNEQFF. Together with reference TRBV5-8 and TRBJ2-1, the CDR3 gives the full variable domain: EAGVTQSPTHLIKTRGQQATLRCSPISGHTSVYWYQQALGLGLQFLLWYDEGEERNRGNFPPRFSGRQFPNYSSELNVNALELEDSALYLCASSLEAGFRSPAYNEQFFGPGTRLTVL.